The entry below describes one TCR beta chain. The antigen it recognizes is unknown. There are no base qualities to consult, and no much larger clone falls within one base. The data were obtained in a study of T cells after yellow fever vaccination (dated by TCRdb to the late 2010s). Study-level background: The SMART-Seq v4 Ultra Low Input RNA kit was used to prepare libraries from fractions with low cell numbers. Two healthy male donors, one aged 18 to 29 and one aged 30 to 40 years, were included in the cohort. To follow T-cell clones before and after both primary and booster YFV17D yellow fever vaccination, bulk TCR alpha and beta repertoires underwent longitudinal sequencing. Blood samples were taken at several timepoints before and after primary and secondary immunization, and bulk PBMC replicates and cell subsets were isolated. The study at large found these results: Because abundant contaminating clonotypes from the bulk population could be contained in FACS-sorted repertoires, computational filtering was required. A small fraction of clonotypes appeared in both the CD4 and CD8 compartments, likely as a result of convergent recombination. Because only two donors were included in the study, the extent to which the findings can be generalized is limited. The secondary T-cell response was weaker than the primary response but faster, peaking on day 5 instead of day 15. After the booster, most clones that had expanded after primary vaccination were detected again (over 95% of CD4 and roughly nine tenths of CD8), suggesting broad maintenance of memory.

V drops 5 bases and J drops 7 bases, leaving 12 bases in between. The CDR3 sequence holds 13 residues, the cysteine and phenylalanine included. The DNA shown is the 39-base CDR3, in frame from base 1. From the germline V gene, CDR1 is SGHTA and CDR2 is FQGTGA. TCR cDNA was synthesized by 5'RACE template switching, which introduced a universal primer site and unique molecular identifiers. cDNA synthesis was primed from both the TCR alpha and TCR beta constant segments. Library amplification used two PCR steps, and the second PCR step added sample barcodes and sequencing adapters. Sequencing of the libraries was done on either Illumina HiSeq 2500 (2x100 bp) or NovaSeq (2x150 bp). The source study handled its data this way. MIGEC was used to demultiplex reads and collapse the reads into UMI consensus sequences, and MiXCR was used for V(D)J alignment. Vaccine-responding clonotypes were identified with edgeR using replicate PBMC samples, with FDR below 0.01 and a log2 fold change above 5 up to day 15 being required. CD4 or CD8 identity was assigned to each bulk clonotype according to whether the clonotype was present at higher abundance in the sequenced CD4 repertoire or the sequenced CD8 repertoire. The public reads were quality trimmed at Q25 with fastp and then assembled into clones with MiXCR by TCRdb, keeping productive beta chains. For every CDR3 protein sequence, its rows merge into one entry that carries the most common genes and DNA. These V and J calls rely on TCRdb rather than the paper's analysis. Recorded for this sample are some 350,000 distinct CDR3 sequences; about 9.5% of them occurred a single time. The ten largest account for approximately 18% of the sample.

This sample's treatment or condition label indicates: live attenuated yellow fever vaccine strain. Two biological replicates of bulk PBMCs were collected at each blood-draw timepoint. A standard Ficoll-Paque protocol was used to isolate PBMCs from peripheral blood. TriZol was used to extract RNA from bulk PBMCs, from CD4 and CD8 fractions, and from dextramer-positive and dextramer-negative fractions. This sample comprised PBMCs, obtained on the day of the first yellow fever vaccination. The clonotype comes from a man between 18 and 35 years old who received the YFV17D yellow fever vaccine. The chain uses TRBV7-3 and TRBJ2-1; the D gene identity is not certain. The CDR3 in this case is CASSPLGWNEQFF. The DNA is as follows: TGTGCCAGCAGCCCACTGGGTTGGAATGAGCAGTTCTTC.